The present T cell receptor beta chain was sequenced within a study of T-cell reconstitution after alpha-beta-depleted transplantation in children. Study-wide findings and caveats: By about two months after transplant, alpha-beta T cells reportedly arose from several hundred graft clones that had expanded.

The trim removed 3 bases at V and 0 bases at J, leaving 1 base unmatched. CDR3 length: 13 residues. Looked up from germline, CDR1 is DFQATT and CDR2 is SNEGSKA (reference sequence). A remark on this clonotype: Antigen: not known.

Preparation of the TCRbeta library used unique molecular identifiers. TCRdb re-called the PCR reads through MiXCR, storing one row per CDR3 protein. The sample consists of a few hundred thousand distinct CDR3 sequences, about a quarter of them appearing once. This TCR came from a boy in the first two years of life with Wiskott-Aldrich syndrome, due to receive a stem cell transplant. Sequenced material: PBMCs, taken before TCRalphabeta/CD19-depleted stem cell transplant. The genes are TRBV20-1 and TRBJ1-2, with 7 bases that match TRBD1. CDR3 nucleotides: TGCAGTGCTAGTACAGGGGCTAACTATGGCTACACCTTC. This sequence encodes CSASTGANYGYTF.